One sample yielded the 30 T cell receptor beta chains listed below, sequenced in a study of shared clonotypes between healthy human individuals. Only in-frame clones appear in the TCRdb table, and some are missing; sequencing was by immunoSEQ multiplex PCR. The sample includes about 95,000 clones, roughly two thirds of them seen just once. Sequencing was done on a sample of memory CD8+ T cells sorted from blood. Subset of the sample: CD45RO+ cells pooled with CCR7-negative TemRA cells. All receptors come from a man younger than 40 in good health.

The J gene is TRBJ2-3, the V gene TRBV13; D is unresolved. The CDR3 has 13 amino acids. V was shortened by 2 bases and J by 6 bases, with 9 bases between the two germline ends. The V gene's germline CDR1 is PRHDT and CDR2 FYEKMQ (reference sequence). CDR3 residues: CASSLLSGDTQYF. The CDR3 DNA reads TGTGCCAGCAGCTTACTCTCTGGGGATACGCAGTATTTT.

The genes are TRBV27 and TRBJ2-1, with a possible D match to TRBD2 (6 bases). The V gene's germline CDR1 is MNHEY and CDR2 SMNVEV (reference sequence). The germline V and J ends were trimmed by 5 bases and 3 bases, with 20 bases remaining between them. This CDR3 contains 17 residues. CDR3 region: CASSPDLGLIIYNEQFF. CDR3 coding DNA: TGTGCCAGCAGTCCGGACCTGGGACTGATCATCTACAATGAGCAGTTCTTC.

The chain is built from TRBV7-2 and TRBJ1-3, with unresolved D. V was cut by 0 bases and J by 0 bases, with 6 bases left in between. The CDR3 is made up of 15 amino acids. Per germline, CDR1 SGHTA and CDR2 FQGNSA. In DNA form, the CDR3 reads TGTGCCAGCAGCTTAGCCTTTTTCTCTGGAAACACCATATATTTT. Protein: CASSLAFFSGNTIYF.

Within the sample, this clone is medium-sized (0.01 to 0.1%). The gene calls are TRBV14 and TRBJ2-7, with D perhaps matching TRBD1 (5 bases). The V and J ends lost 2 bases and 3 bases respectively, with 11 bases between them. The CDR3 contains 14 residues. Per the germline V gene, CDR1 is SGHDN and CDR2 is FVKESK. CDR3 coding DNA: TGTGCCAGCAGCCAACCCGACAGACACTACGAGCAGTACTTC. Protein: CASSQPDRHYEQYF. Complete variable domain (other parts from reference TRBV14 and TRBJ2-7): EAGVTQFPSHSVIEKGQTVTLRCDPISGHDNLYWYRRVMGKEIKFLLHFVKESKQDESGMPNNRFLAERTGGTYSTLKVQPAELEDSGVYFCASSQPDRHYEQYFGPGTRLTVT.

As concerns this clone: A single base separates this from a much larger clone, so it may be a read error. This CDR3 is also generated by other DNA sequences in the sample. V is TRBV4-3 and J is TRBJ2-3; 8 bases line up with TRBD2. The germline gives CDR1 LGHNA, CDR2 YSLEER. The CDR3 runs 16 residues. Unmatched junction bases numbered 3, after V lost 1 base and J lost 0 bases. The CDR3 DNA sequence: TGCGCCAGCAGCCAAGCCCCTAGCGGGAGCACAGATACGCAGTATTTT. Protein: CASSQAPSGSTDTQYF.

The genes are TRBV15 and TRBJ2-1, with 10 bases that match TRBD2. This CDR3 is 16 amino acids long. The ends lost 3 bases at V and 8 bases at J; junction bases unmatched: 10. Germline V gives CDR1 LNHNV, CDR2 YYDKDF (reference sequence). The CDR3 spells CATSRPGLAFRDEQFF. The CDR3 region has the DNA TGTGCCACCAGCAGGCCGGGACTAGCGTTCCGTGATGAGCAGTTCTTC.

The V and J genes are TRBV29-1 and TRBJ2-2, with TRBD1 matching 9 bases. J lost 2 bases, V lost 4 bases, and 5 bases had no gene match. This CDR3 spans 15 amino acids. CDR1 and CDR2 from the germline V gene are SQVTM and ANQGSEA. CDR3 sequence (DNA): TGCAGCGTTGTCTCACAGGGGGCTAACACCGGGGAGCTGTTTTTT. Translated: CSVVSQGANTGELFF.

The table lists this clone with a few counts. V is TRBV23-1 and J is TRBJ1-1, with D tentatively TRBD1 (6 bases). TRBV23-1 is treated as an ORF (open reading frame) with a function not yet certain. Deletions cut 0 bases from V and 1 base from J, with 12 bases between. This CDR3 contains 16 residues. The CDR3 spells CASSQSSQGKNTEAFF. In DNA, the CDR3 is TGCGCCAGCAGTCAATCTTCCCAGGGGAAGAACACTGAAGCTTTCTTT.

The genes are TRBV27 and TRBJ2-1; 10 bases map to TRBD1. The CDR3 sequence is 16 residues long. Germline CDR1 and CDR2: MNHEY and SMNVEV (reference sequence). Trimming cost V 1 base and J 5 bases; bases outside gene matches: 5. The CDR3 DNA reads TGTGCCAGCAGTTTATTGGGGACAGGGGACCACAATGAGCAGTTCTTC. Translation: CASSLLGTGDHNEQFF.

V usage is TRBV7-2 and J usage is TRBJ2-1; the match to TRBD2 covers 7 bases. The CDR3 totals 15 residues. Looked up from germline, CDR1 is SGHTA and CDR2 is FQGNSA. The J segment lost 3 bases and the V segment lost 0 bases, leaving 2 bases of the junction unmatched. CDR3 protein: CASSLAAGNYNEQFF. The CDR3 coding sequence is TGTGCCAGCAGCTTAGCAGCGGGGAACTACAATGAGCAGTTCTTC.

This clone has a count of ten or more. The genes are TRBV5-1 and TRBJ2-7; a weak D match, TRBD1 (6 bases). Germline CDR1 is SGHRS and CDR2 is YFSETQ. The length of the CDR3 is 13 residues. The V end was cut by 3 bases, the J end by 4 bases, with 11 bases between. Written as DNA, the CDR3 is TGCGCCAGCAGCTCGGACAGAGAGTACGAGCAGTACTTC. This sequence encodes CASSSDREYEQYF.

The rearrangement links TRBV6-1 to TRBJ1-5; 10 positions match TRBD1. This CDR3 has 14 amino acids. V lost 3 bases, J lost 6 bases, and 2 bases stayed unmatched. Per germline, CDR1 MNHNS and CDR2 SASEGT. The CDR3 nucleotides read TGTGCCAGCAGTGATGGACAGGGGGTTCAGCCCCAGCATTTT. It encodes CASSDGQGVQPQHF.

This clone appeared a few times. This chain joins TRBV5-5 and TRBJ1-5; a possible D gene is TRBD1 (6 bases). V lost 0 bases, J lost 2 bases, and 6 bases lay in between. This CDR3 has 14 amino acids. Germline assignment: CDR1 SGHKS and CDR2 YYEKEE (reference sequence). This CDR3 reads CASSLAGGNQPQHF. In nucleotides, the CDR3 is TGTGCCAGCAGCTTGGCAGGGGGCAATCAGCCCCAGCATTTT.

Here the CDR3 DNA reads TGTGCCAGCAGTGGCCCGCCCCAGGGGAAGGAAGCTTTCTTT. Protein: CASSGPPQGKEAFF. J is TRBJ1-1 and V is TRBV27, with D possibly being TRBD1 (6 bases). Trimming took 5 bases from V and 8 from J, leaving 18 bases between them. CDR1 MNHEY and CDR2 SMNVEV come from the germline V gene (reference sequence). The CDR3 runs 14 residues.

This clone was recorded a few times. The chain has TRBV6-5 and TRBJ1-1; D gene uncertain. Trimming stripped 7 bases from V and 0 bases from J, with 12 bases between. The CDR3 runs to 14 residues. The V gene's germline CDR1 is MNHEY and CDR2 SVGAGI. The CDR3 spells CASKGSLMNTEAFF. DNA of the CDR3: TGTGCCAGCAAAGGCTCCCTCATGAACACTGAAGCTTTCTTT.

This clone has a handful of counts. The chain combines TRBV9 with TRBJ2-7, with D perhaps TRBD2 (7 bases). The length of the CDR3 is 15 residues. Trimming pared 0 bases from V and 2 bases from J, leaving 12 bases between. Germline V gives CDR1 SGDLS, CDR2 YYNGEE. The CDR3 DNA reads TGTGCCAGCAGCGTAGATGTCGGGGGGCCCTACGAGCAGTACTTC. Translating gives CASSVDVGGPYEQYF.

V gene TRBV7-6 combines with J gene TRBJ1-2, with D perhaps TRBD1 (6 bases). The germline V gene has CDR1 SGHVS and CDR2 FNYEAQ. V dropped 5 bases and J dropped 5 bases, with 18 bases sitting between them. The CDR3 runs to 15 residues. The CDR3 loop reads CASSPRGGGGYGYTF. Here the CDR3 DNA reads TGTGCCAGCAGCCCTCGAGGTGGGGGCGGGTATGGCTACACCTTC.

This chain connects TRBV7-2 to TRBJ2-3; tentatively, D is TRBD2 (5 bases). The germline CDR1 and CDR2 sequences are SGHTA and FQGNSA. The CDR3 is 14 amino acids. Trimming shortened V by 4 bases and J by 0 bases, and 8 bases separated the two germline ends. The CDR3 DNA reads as TGTGCCAGCAGCTCCAGCGGAAGCACAGATACGCAGTATTTT. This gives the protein CASSSSGSTDTQYF.

The CDR3 sequence is CASSSPGDGGYGYTF. CDR3 bases: TGTGCCAGCAGCTCCCCGGGTGACGGGGGTTATGGCTACACCTTC. The V gene is TRBV5-6, the J gene TRBJ1-2; possibly TRBD1 for D (5 bases). This CDR3 has 15 amino acids. Germline V gene sequence: CDR1 SGHDT, CDR2 YYEEEE. With 3 bases removed from V and 5 bases from J, the gap between germline ends came to 17 bases.

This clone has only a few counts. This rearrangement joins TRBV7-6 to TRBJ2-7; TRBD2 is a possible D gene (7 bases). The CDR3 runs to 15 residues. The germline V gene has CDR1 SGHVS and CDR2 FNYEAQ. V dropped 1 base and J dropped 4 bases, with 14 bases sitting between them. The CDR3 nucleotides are TGTGCCAGCAGCTTAGAGGGGGGGCCCCCGTACGAGCAGTACTTC. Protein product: CASSLEGGPPYEQYF. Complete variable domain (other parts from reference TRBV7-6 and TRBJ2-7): GAGVSQSPRYKVTKRGQDVALRCDPISGHVSLYWYRQALGQGPEFLTYFNYEAQQDKSGLPNDRFSAERPEGSISTLTIQRTEQRDSAMYRCASSLEGGPPYEQYFGPGTRLTVT.

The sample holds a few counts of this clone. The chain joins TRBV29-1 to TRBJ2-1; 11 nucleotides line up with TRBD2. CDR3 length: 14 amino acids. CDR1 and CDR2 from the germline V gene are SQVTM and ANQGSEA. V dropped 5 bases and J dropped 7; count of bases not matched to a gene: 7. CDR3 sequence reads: CSVFGGLAANEQFF. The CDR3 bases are TGCAGCGTTTTTGGGGGACTAGCGGCGAATGAGCAGTTCTTC.

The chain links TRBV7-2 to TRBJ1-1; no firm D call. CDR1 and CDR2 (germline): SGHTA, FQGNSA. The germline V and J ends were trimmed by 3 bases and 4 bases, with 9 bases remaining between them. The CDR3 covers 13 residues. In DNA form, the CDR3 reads TGTGCCAGCAGCTTTAGTGTCAGCACTGAAGCTTTCTTT. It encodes CASSFSVSTEAFF.

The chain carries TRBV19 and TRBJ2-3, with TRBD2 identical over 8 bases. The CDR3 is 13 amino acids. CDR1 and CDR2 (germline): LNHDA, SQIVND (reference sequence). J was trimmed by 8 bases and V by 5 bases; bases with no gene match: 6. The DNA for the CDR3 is TGTGCCAGTAGTTCTGGGACTAGTCGTACGCAGTATTTT. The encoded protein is CASSSGTSRTQYF.

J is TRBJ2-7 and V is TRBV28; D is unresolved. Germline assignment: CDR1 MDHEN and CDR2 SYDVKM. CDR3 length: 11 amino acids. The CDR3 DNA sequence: TGTGGGTGTGGTTCCTCCTACGAGCAGTACTTC. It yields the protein CGCGSSYEQYF.

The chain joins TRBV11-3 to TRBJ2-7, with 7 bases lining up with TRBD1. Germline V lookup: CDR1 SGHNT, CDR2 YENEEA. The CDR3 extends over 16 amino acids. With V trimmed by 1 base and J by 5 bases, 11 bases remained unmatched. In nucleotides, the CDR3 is TGTGCCAGCAGCTTAGGCGGGCAGGGGGTTTTCGACGAGCAGTACTTC. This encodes CASSLGGQGVFDEQYF.

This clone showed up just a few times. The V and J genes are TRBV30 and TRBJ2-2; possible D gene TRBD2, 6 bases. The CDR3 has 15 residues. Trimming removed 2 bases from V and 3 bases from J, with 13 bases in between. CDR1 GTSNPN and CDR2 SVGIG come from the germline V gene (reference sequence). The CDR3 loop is CAWSQEGLDTGELFF. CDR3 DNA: TGTGCCTGGAGTCAGGAGGGCCTGGACACCGGGGAGCTGTTTTTT.

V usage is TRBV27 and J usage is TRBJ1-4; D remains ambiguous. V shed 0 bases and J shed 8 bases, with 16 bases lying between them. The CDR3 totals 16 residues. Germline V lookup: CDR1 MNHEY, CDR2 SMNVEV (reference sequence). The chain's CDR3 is CASSLSVGGVGEKLFF. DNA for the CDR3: TGTGCCAGCAGTTTATCGGTCGGTGGGGTCGGGGAAAAACTGTTTTTT. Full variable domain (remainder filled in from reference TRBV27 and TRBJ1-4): EAQVTQNPRYLITVTGKKLTVTCSQNMNHEYMSWYRQDPGLGLRQIYYSMNVEVTDKGDVPEGYKVSRKEKRNFPLILESPSPNQTSLYFCASSLSVGGVGEKLFFGSGTQLSVL.

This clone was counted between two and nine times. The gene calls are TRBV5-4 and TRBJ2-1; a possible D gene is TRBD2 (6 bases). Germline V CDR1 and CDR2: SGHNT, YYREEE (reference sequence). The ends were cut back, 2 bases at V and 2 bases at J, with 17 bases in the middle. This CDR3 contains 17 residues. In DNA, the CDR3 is TGTGCCAGCAGCTTCGGGTTGCGGGATTCGACCTACAATGAGCAGTTCTTC. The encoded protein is CASSFGLRDSTYNEQFF.

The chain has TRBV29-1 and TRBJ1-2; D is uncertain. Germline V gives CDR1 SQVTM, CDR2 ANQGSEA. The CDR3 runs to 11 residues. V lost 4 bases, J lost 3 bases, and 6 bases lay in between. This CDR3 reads CSVGEDYGYTF. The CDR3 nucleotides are TGCAGCGTTGGGGAGGACTATGGCTACACCTTC. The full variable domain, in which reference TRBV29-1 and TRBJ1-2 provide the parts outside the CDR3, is SAVISQKPSRDICQRGTSLTIQCQVDSQVTMMFWYRQQPGQSLTLIATANQGSEATYESGFVIDKFPISRPNLTFSTLTVSNMSPEDSSIYLCSVGEDYGYTFGSGTRLTVV.

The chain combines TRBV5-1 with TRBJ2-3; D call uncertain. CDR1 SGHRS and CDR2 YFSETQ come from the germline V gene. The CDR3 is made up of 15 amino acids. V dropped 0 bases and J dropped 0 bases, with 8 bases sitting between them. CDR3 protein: CASSLASASTDTQYF. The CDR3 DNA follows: TGCGCCAGCAGCTTGGCGTCAGCCAGCACAGATACGCAGTATTTT.